What follows describes a single T cell receptor (beta chain). Antigen specificity is unknown. This sample stems from a study of cytomegalovirus exposure and HLA in healthy donors. Study information: Tens of millions of unique TCR sequences came from HLA-typed donors in an early release.

Germline assignment: CDR1 SGHKS and CDR2 YYEKEE (reference sequence). The CDR3 is 16 amino acids. J was trimmed by 5 bases and V by 4 bases; bases with no gene match: 10. Findings and limits, study-wide: Versus the roughly 670-donor mean, an Asian-associated ancestry cluster reportedly showed fewer N-insertions in a later analysis.

Primers included in the PCR were 60 Vbeta and 13 Jbeta primers. The data were produced by immunoSEQ multiplex PCR, yet TCRdb's version contains in-frame clones alone and is incomplete. Of about 200,000 clones in the sample, roughly four fifths were seen once. Input material: PBMCs. This clonotype was sampled from a woman aged 45 to 65 in good health and CMV-seropositive. The rearrangement uses TRBV5-5 and TRBJ1-4, with 8 bases that match TRBD1. In DNA form, the CDR3 reads TGTGCCAGCAGCACTACTCCGGACAGGGCGAATGAAAAACTGTTTTTT. Amino acid sequence: CASSTTPDRANEKLFF.